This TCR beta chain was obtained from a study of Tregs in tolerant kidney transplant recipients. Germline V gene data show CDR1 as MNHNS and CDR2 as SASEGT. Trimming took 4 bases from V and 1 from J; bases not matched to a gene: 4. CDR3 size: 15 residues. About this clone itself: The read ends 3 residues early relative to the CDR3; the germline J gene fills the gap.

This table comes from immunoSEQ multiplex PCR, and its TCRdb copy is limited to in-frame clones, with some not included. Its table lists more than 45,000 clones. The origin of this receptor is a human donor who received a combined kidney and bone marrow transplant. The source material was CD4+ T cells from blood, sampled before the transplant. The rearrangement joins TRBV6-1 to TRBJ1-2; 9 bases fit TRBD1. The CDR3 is CASSVRQGGNYGYTF. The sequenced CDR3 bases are TGTGCCAGCAGTGTCCGACAGGGGGGTAACTATGGC.